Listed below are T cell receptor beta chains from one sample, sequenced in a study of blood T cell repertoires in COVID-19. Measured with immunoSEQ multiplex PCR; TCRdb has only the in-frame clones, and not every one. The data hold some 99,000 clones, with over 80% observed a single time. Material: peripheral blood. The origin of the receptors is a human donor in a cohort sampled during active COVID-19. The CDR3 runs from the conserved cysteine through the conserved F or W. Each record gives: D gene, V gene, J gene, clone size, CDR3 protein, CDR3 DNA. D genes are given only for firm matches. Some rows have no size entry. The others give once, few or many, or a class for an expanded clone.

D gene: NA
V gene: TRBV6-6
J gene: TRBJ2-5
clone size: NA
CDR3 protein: CASSLGLLQETQYF
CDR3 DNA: TGTGCCAGCAGTTTGGGACTTCTCCAAGAGACCCAGTACTTC

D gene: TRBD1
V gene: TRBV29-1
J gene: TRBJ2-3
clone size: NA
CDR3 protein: CSVDRTGGVADTQYF
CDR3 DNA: TGCAGCGTAGATAGGACAGGGGGGGTTGCAGATACGCAGTATTTT

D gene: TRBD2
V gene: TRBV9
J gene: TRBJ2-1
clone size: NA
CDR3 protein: CASGVEASGYNEQFF
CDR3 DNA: TGTGCCAGCGGGGTCGAGGCTAGCGGTTACAATGAGCAGTTCTTC

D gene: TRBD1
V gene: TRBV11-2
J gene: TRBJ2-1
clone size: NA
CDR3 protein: CASSLGDRDYNEQFF
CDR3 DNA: TGTGCCAGCAGCTTAGGAGACAGGGATTACAATGAGCAGTTCTTC

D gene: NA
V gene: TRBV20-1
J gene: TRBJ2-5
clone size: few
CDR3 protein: CSASIGEETQYF
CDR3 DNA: TGCAGTGCTAGTATCGGAGAAGAGACCCAGTACTTC

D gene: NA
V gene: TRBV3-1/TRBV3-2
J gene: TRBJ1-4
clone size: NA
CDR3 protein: CASSQGGQPGEKLFF
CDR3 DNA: TGTGCCAGCAGCCAAGGAGGGCAGCCGGGGGAAAAACTGTTTTTT

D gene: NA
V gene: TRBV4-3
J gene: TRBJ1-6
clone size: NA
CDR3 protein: CASSQTQAPDSPLHF
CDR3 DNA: TGCGCCAGCAGCCAAACGCAGGCACCAGATTCACCCCTCCACTTT

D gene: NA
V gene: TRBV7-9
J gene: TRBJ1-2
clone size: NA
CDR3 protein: CASRPSGYGYTF
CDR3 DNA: TGTGCCAGCAGGCCTAGTGGCTATGGCTACACCTTC

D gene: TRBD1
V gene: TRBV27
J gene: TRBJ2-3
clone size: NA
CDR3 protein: CASSSLRTGGNTDTQYF
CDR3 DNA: TGTGCCAGCAGTTCCCTGAGGACAGGGGGTAACACAGATACGCAGTATTTT

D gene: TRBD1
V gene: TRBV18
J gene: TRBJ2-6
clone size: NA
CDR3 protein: CASSSTGVRAGANVLTF
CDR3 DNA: TGTGCCAGCTCATCGACAGGGGTCCGCGCTGGGGCCAACGTCCTGACTTTC

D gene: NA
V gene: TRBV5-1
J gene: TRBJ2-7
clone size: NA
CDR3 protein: CASSYPTTAYEQYF
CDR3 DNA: TGCGCCAGCAGCTACCCAACGACAGCCTACGAGCAGTACTTC

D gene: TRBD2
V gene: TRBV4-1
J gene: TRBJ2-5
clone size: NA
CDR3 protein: CASKPPGGGAETQYF
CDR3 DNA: TGCGCCAGCAAACCACCAGGCGGGGGTGCGGAGACCCAGTACTTC

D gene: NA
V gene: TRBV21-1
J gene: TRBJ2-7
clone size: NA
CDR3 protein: CASSRLTRPGLEQYF
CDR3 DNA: TGTGCCAGCAGCAGGTTAACAAGGCCAGGTCTCGAGCAGTACTTC

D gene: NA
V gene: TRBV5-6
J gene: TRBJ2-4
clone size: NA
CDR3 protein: CASSLDGGLAKNIQYF
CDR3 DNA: TGTGCCAGCAGTTTGGACGGGGGACTAGCCAAAAACATTCAGTACTTC

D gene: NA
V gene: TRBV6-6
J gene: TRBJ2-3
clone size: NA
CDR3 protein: CASSYSSGTQYF
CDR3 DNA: TGTGCCAGCAGTTACTCGTCCGGTACGCAGTATTTT

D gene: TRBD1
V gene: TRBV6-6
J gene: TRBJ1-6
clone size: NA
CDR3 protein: CASSSQRQGPNSPLHF
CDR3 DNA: TGTGCCAGCAGTTCCCAAAGACAGGGGCCGAATTCACCCCTCCACTTT

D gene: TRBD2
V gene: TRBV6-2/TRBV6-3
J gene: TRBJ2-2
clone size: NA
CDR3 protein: CASSLIPGLVSRTSNTGELFF
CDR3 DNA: TGTGCCAGCAGCCTCATACCGGGACTAGTATCCCGTACGTCGAACACCGGGGAGCTGTTTTTT

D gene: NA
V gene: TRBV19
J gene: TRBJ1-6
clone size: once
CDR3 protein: CASSRRQRYNSPLHF
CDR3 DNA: TGTGCCAGTAGCAGAAGACAGCGTTATAATTCACCCCTCCACTTT

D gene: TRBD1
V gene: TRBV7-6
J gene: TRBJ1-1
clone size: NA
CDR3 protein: CASSARTGGNSEAFF
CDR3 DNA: TGTGCCAGCAGCGCCAGGACAGGGGGAAATAGTGAAGCTTTCTTT

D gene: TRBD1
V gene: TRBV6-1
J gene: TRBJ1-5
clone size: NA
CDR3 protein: CASSEGTGVYWANQPQHF
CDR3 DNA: TGTGCCAGCAGTGAGGGGACAGGGGTTTATTGGGCAAATCAGCCCCAGCATTTT

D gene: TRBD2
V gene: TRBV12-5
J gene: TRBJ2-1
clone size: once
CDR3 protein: CASGLSPKSNKRGGHNEQFF
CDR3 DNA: TGTGCTAGTGGCTTAAGTCCCAAATCCAATAAGCGGGGGGGCCACAATGAGCAGTTCTTC

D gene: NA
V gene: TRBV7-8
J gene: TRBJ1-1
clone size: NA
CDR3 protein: CASSPINRGRTEAFF
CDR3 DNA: TGTGCCAGCAGCCCAATTAACCGGGGGAGGACTGAAGCTTTCTTT